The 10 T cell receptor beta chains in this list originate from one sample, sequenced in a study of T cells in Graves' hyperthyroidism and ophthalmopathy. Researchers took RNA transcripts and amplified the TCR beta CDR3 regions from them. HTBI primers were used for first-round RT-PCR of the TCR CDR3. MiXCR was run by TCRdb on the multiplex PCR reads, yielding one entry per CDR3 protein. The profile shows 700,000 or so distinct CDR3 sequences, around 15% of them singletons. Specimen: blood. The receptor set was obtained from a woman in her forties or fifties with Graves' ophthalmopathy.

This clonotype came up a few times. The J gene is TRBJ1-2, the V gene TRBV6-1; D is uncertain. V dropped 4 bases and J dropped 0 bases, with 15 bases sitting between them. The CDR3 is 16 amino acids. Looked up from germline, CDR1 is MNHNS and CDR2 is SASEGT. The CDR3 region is CASSGSPGSPNYGYTF. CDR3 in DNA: TGTGCCAGCAGTGGATCTCCGGGATCCCCTAACTATGGCTACACCTTC.

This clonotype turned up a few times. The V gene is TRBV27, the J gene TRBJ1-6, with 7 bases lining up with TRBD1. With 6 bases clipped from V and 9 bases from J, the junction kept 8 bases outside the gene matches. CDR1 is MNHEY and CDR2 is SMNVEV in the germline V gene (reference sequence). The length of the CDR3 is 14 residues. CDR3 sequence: CASRAGTVGSPLHF. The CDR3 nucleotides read TGTGCCAGCAGGGCCGGGACAGTGGGTTCACCCCTCCACTTT.

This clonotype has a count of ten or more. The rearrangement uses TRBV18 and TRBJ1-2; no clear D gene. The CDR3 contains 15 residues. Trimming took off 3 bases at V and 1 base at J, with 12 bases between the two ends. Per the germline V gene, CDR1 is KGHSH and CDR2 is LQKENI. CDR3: CASSPSHTDNYGYTF. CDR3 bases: TGTGCCAGCTCACCCTCCCATACAGATAACTATGGCTACACCTTC. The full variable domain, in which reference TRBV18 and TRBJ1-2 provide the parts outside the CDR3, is NAGVMQNPRHLVRRRGQEARLRCSPMKGHSHVYWYRQLPEEGLKFMVYLQKENIIDESGMPKERFSAEFPKEGPSILRIQQVVRGDSAAYFCASSPSHTDNYGYTFGSGTRLTVV.

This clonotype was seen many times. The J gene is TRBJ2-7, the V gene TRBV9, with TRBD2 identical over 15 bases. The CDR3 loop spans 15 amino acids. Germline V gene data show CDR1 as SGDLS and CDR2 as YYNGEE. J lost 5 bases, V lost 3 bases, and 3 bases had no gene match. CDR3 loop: CASSAGLAGGHEQYF. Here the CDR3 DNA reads TGTGCCAGCAGCGCAGGACTAGCGGGAGGGCACGAGCAGTACTTC.

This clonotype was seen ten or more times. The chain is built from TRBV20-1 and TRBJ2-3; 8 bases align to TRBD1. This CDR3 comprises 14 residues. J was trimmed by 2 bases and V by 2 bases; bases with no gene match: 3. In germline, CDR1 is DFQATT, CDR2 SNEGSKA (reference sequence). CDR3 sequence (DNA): TGCAGTGCTAGAAAGACAGGGGTCACAGATACGCAGTATTTT. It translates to CSARKTGVTDTQYF.

The CDR3 here is CASSARSNSGNTIYF. As DNA, the CDR3 is TGTGCCAGCAGCGCCCGAAGTAACTCTGGAAACACCATATATTTT. The chain recombines TRBV6-2 or TRBV6-3 with TRBJ1-3; D is unresolved. This CDR3 spans 15 amino acids. Deletions cut 6 bases from V and 0 bases from J, with 12 bases between. Germline loops: CDR1 MNHEY, CDR2 SVGEGT.

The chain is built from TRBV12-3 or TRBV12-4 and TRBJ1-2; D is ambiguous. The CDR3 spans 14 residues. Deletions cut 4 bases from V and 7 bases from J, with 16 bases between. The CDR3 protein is CASSSVGQLGGYTF. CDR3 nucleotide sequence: TGTGCCAGCAGTTCGGTAGGGCAGTTAGGTGGCTACACCTTC.

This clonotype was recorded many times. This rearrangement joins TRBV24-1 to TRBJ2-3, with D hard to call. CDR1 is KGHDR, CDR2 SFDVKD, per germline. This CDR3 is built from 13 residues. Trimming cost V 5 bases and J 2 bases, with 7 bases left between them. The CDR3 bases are TGTGCCACCAGTGCGGTCGCCACAGATACGCAGTATTTT. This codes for CATSAVATDTQYF.

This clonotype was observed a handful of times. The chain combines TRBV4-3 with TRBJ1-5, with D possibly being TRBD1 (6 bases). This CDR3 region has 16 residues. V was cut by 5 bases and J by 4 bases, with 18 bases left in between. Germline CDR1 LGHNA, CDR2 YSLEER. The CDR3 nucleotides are TGCGCCAGCAGCAAAGGGGGGCAGGGTAGTAATCAGCCCCAGCATTTT. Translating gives CASSKGGQGSNQPQHF.

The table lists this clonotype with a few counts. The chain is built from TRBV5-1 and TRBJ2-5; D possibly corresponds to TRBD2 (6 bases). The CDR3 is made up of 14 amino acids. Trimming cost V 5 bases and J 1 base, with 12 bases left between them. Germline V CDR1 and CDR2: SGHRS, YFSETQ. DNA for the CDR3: TGCGCCAGCAGGGAGGGACGGAGCCAAGAGACCCAGTACTTC. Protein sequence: CASREGRSQETQYF. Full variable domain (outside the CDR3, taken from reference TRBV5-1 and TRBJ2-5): KAGVTQTPRYLIKTRGQQVTLSCSPISGHRSVSWYQQTPGQGLQFLFEYFSETQRNKGNFPGRFSGRQFSNSRSEMNVSTLELGDSALYLCASREGRSQETQYFGPGTRLLVL.